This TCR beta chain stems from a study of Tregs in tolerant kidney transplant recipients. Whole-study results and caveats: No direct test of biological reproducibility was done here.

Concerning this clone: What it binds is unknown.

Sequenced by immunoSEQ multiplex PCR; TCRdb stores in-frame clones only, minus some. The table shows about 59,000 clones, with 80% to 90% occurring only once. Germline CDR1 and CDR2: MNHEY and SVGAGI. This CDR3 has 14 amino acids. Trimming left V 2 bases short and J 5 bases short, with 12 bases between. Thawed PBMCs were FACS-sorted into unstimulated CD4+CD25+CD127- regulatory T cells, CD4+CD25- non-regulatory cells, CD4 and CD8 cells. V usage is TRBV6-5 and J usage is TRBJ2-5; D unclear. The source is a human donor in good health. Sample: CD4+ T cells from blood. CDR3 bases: TGTGCCAGCAGTTACCTCCGACTTGGGGAGACCCAGTACTTC. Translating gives CASSYLRLGETQYF.